These 9 T cell receptor beta chains share one sample of origin, sequenced in a study of T cell responses to AZD1222 COVID-19 vaccine. Data came from immunoSEQ multiplex PCR; TCRdb stores just in-frame clones and leaves some out. Of about 160,000 clones in the sample, roughly nine tenths were seen once. Here the sequenced sample was peripheral blood, taken on day 0 of AZD1222 vaccination. The receptors were sampled from an adult in good health.

This chain links TRBV14 with TRBJ1-1, with D perhaps matching TRBD1 (6 bases). In germline, CDR1 is SGHDN, CDR2 FVKESK. This CDR3 has 13 amino acids. V dropped 4 bases and J dropped 1 base, with 7 bases sitting between them. The CDR3 spells CASSPQGNTEAFF. CDR3 nucleotide sequence: TGTGCCAGCAGCCCACAGGGGAACACTGAAGCTTTCTTT.

The V gene is TRBV5-6, the J gene TRBJ1-1; D is unresolved. This CDR3 is 13 amino acids long. The V gene's germline CDR1 is SGHDT and CDR2 YYEEEE. The germline V and J ends were trimmed by 0 bases and 4 bases, with 7 bases remaining between them. This chain's CDR3 is CASSLGAGTEAFF. The DNA for the CDR3 is TGTGCCAGCAGCTTGGGAGCGGGCACTGAAGCTTTCTTT.

The V gene is TRBV9, the J gene TRBJ1-2; unclear D gene. The germline V gene has CDR1 SGDLS and CDR2 YYNGEE. The CDR3 sequence is 15 residues long. Trimming took off 0 bases at V and 7 bases at J, with 16 bases between the two ends. The CDR3, as DNA: TGTGCCAGCAGCGTAGAGGAGGGCTGGATCTCTGGCTACACCTTC. Encoded protein: CASSVEEGWISGYTF.

V and J are TRBV4-1 and TRBJ1-5, with no clear D. V lost 1 base to trimming and J lost 0 bases, with 7 bases between them. CDR3 length: 15 amino acids. Per germline, CDR1 MGHRA and CDR2 YSYEKL. The CDR3 here is CASSQGSYSNQPQHF. The CDR3 nucleotides read TGCGCCAGCAGCCAAGGTTCGTATAGCAATCAGCCCCAGCATTTT.

The rearrangement uses TRBV5-5 and TRBJ1-5; 10 bases align to TRBD1. Germline V CDR1 and CDR2: SGHKS, YYEKEE (reference sequence). Losses at the gene ends were 5 bases for V and 2 bases for J; bases not matched to a gene: 7. The CDR3 is 16 residues long. CDR3 DNA: TGTGCCAGCAGACCAACCGGGACAGGGGGCAATCAGCCCCAGCATTTT. Protein sequence: CASRPTGTGGNQPQHF.

Here the CDR3 DNA reads TGTGCCAGCAGTTTACGCGGGGGGCAGTCTGGAAACACCATATATTTT. Amino acids: CASSLRGGQSGNTIYF. V is TRBV27 and J is TRBJ1-3; perhaps TRBD1 as D (6 bases). The CDR3 contains 16 residues. V shed 2 bases and J shed 1 base, with 12 bases lying between them. Germline CDR1 MNHEY, CDR2 SMNVEV (reference sequence).

The chain has TRBV2 and TRBJ2-2, with 14 bases identical to TRBD2. The CDR3 spans 19 residues. With 6 bases clipped from V and 0 bases from J, the junction kept 9 bases outside the gene matches. CDR1 is SNHLY, CDR2 FYNNEI, per germline. The CDR3 DNA follows: TGTGCCAGCAGGGTAAACCGACTAGCGGGGGGGCCGAACACCGGGGAGCTGTTTTTT. Its protein product is CASRVNRLAGGPNTGELFF.

The chain carries TRBV7-2 and TRBJ2-3; no definite D call. CDR1 is SGHTA, CDR2 FQGNSA, per germline. Trimming removed 1 base from V and 2 bases from J, with 7 bases in between. The CDR3 has 14 amino acids. The CDR3 protein is CASSLVGNTDTQYF. The CDR3 bases are TGTGCCAGCAGCTTAGTTGGGAACACAGATACGCAGTATTTT.

CDR3 in amino acids: CATSREANSGSGNTIYF. The CDR3 DNA reads as TGTGCCACCAGCAGAGAGGCTAACTCAGGCTCTGGAAACACCATATATTTT. The chain recombines TRBV15 with TRBJ1-3; no clear D. Germline V CDR1 and CDR2: LNHNV, YYDKDF (reference sequence). The CDR3 has 17 residues. Trimming took 0 bases from V and 0 from J, leaving 12 bases between them.